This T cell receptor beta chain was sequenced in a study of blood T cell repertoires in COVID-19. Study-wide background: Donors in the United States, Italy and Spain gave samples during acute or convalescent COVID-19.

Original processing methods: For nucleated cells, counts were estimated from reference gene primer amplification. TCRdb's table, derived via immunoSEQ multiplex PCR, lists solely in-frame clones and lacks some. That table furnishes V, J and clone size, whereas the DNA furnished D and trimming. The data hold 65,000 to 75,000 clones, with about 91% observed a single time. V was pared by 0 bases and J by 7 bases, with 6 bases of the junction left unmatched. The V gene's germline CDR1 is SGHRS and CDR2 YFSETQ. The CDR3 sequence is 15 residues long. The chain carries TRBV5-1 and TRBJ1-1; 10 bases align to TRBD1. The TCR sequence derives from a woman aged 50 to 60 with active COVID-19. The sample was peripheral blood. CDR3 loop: CASSLGQGAQDEAFF. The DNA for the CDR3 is TGCGCCAGCAGCTTGGGACAGGGGGCACAGGATGAAGCTTTCTTT.